Listed here are 13 T cell receptor beta chains from one sample, sequenced in a study of technical replicates of blood from four donors. Sequenced by immunoSEQ multiplex PCR; TCRdb stores in-frame clones only, minus some. The sample shows some 73,000 clones, 90% to 95% of them seen only once. Sequencing was performed on PBMCs. The receptor source for this set is a human donor in good health. Some clones in this sample may be carry-over from other donors' samples.

This rearrangement joins TRBV10-1 to TRBJ1-6; D call uncertain. The CDR3 extends over 14 amino acids. Germline V CDR1 and CDR2: WNHNN, SYGVQD (reference sequence). Trimming removed 1 base at V and 8 bases at J, with 9 bases between. The CDR3 sequence is CASSECAPYSPLHF. The CDR3 bases are TGCGCCAGCAGTGAGTGCGCTCCGTATTCACCCCTCCACTTT.

V and J are TRBV4-2 and TRBJ1-1, with TRBD1 matching 8 bases. CDR1 and CDR2 (germline): LGHNA, YNFKEQ. Losses at the gene ends were 3 bases for V and 3 bases for J; bases not matched to a gene: 9. This CDR3 has 16 amino acids. CDR3 region: CASSHQSRGLYTEAFF. The CDR3, as DNA: TGTGCCAGCAGCCACCAATCCAGGGGGCTGTACACTGAAGCTTTCTTT.

The count of this clone is one. V gene TRBV6-6 combines with J gene TRBJ2-5; D is possibly TRBD2 (7 bases). This CDR3 has 13 amino acids. Trimming cost V 6 bases and J 5 bases, with 13 bases left between them. In germline, CDR1 is MNHNY, CDR2 SVGAGI (reference sequence). DNA of the CDR3: TGTGCCAGCAGCCGCGGGGGCCGGGAGACCCAGTACTTC. Encoded protein: CASSRGGRETQYF.

The V and J genes are TRBV13 and TRBJ2-7; TRBD2 matches at 11 bases. J lost 6 bases, V lost 2 bases, and 6 bases had no gene match. The germline gives CDR1 PRHDT, CDR2 FYEKMQ (reference sequence). CDR3 length equals 15 residues. CDR3 DNA sequence: TGTGCCAGCAGCTTATGGGGTAGCGGGGGGGCCGAGCAGTACTTC. It translates to CASSLWGSGGAEQYF.

The chain uses TRBV5-6 and TRBJ2-6, with TRBD2 identical over 8 bases. The V gene end was trimmed by 10 bases and the J gene end by 3 bases; junction bases not matched to a gene: 9. This CDR3 spans 15 amino acids. Germline V gives CDR1 SGHDT, CDR2 YYEEEE. Here the CDR3 reads CAGAGGDGGANVLTF. The CDR3 DNA is TGTGCCGGGGCGGGGGGCGATGGTGGGGCCAACGTCCTGACTTTC.

The chain is built from TRBV6-1 and TRBJ1-1; 7 bases align to TRBD1. The CDR3 consists of 13 residues. Germline lookup yields CDR1 MNHNS and CDR2 SASEGT. V shed 7 bases and J 4 bases; nucleotides not matched to a gene: 6. The CDR3, as DNA: TGTGCCAGCATAACAGGGGTTCGCACTGAAGCTTTCTTT. Protein product: CASITGVRTEAFF.

The chain employs TRBV10-1 and TRBJ2-5, with no clear D. Looked up from germline, CDR1 is WNHNN and CDR2 is SYGVQD (reference sequence). The CDR3 length is 14 residues. Deletions cut 1 base from V and 3 bases from J, with 9 bases between. The CDR3: CASSELASEETQYF. CDR3 DNA sequence: TGCGCCAGCAGTGAGTTGGCCTCCGAAGAGACCCAGTACTTC.

The J gene is TRBJ1-3, the V gene TRBV19; D unresolved. The CDR3 sequence is 15 residues long. The germline V gene has CDR1 LNHDA and CDR2 SQIVND (reference sequence). V lost 6 bases and J lost 4, with 16 bases in between. CDR3 sequence: CASRSFTGAGNTIYF. The DNA of the CDR3 is TGTGCCAGTAGAAGCTTTACCGGAGCCGGAAACACCATATATTTT.

The chain recombines TRBV12-5 with TRBJ2-7; 8 positions match TRBD2. V shed 6 bases and J 11 bases; nucleotides not matched to a gene: 15. This CDR3 has 14 amino acids. Germline loops: CDR1 LGHNT, CDR2 FRNRAP. In DNA, the CDR3 is TGTGCTAGTGGCCCGGGACTAGGGACGACTTCGGAGTACTTC. Translating it yields CASGPGLGTTSEYF. The variable domain in full, with the rest retrieved from reference TRBV12-5 and TRBJ2-7, is DARVTQTPRHKVTEMGQEVTMRCQPILGHNTVFWYRQTMMQGLELLAYFRNRAPLDDSGMPKDRFSAEMPDATLATLKIQPSEPRDSAVYFCASGPGLGTTSEYFGPGTRLTVT.

The V and J genes are TRBV4-3 and TRBJ2-7, with a weak D call TRBD2 (5 bases). The CDR3 runs to 13 residues. The germline CDR1 and CDR2 sequences are LGHNA and YSLEER. Trimming cost V 0 bases and J 7 bases, with 10 bases left between them. The CDR3 protein is CASSQEMTGEQYF. As DNA, the CDR3 is TGCGCCAGCAGCCAAGAGATGACGGGGGAGCAGTACTTC.

V usage is TRBV19 and J usage is TRBJ2-5, with a weak D call TRBD2 (7 bases). The CDR3 spans 16 residues. The V end lost 1 base, the J end lost 1 base, and 13 bases lay between the germline ends. Germline values: CDR1 LNHDA, CDR2 SQIVND (reference sequence). The CDR3 coding sequence is TGTGCCAGTAGTATAGGGGAGGGACACAGCCAAGAGACCCAGTACTTC. Its translation: CASSIGEGHSQETQYF. Variable domain in full (rest from reference TRBV19 and TRBJ2-5): DGGITQSPKYLFRKEGQNVTLSCEQNLNHDAMYWYRQDPGQGLRLIYYSQIVNDFQKGDIAEGYSVSREKKESFPLTVTSAQKNPTAFYLCASSIGEGHSQETQYFGPGTRLLVL.

This chain links TRBV5-1 with TRBJ2-7; TRBD2 aligns across 8 bases. This CDR3 region has 15 residues. V lost 4 bases and J lost 2; bases outside the gene matches: 8. Germline V gene lookup returns CDR1 SGHRS and CDR2 YFSETQ. The CDR3 nucleotides are TGCGCCAGCAGCATGATAGCGGGATCAACCTACGAGCAGTACTTC. It is translated as CASSMIAGSTYEQYF.

The chain links TRBV21-1 to TRBJ2-7; TRBD1 is taken as the D call from the table, unchecked against the DNA. TRBV21-1 is recorded as a pseudogene. The CDR3 has 13 amino acids. The DNA of the CDR3 is TGTGTCAAAAGCAAAATACAGGGCTACGAGCAGTACTTC. Its translation is CVKSKIQGYEQYF.